The 30 T cell receptor beta chains presented below share a single source sample, sequenced in a study of neurological immune-mediated disorders. Each CDR3 protein gets one entry after TCRdb re-called the 5' RACE reads with MiXCR. This table holds over 65,000 distinct CDR3 sequences, roughly 9.5% found once. Sequencing used PBMCs. These receptors all stem from a man in his forties or fifties in good health.

This clonotype was observed many times. This rearrangement joins TRBV20-1 to TRBJ2-7; 10 nucleotides agree with TRBD1. J lost 6 bases, V lost 6 bases, and 8 bases had no gene match. This CDR3 spans 13 amino acids. Germline V gives CDR1 DFQATT, CDR2 SNEGSKA (reference sequence). This CDR3 reads CSAADRGDGEQYF. CDR3 in DNA: TGCAGTGCCGCGGACAGGGGGGATGGCGAGCAGTACTTC.

This clonotype was seen at least ten times. CDR3 amino acids: CASSLALGSSYNEQFF. The CDR3 nucleotides are TGTGCCAGCAGCTTGGCTCTAGGGAGCTCCTACAATGAGCAGTTCTTC. The V call is TRBV5-8, the J call TRBJ2-1; perhaps TRBD2 as D (5 bases). CDR1 and CDR2 (germline): SGHTS, YDEGEE. Trimming took 0 bases from V and 0 from J, leaving 10 bases between them. CDR3 length equals 16 residues.

Many counts were recorded for this clonotype. The rearrangement links TRBV12-3 or TRBV12-4 to TRBJ2-5; perhaps TRBD1 as D (6 bases). The CDR3 extends over 16 amino acids. Trimming took 7 bases from V and 2 from J, leaving 20 bases between them. CDR3 sequence: CASTSLSGTRQETQYF. The CDR3 DNA sequence: TGTGCCAGCACCTCCCTCTCCGGGACAAGACAAGAGACCCAGTACTTC.

This clonotype has at least ten counts. The J gene is TRBJ2-5, the V gene TRBV5-6; D could derive from TRBD1 or TRBD2 (5 bases each). The CDR3 covers 13 residues. Trimming took 0 bases from V and 7 from J, leaving 10 bases between them. Germline loops: CDR1 SGHDT, CDR2 YYEEEE. CDR3 sequence reads: CASSLGLGTTQYF. The DNA for the CDR3 is TGTGCCAGCAGCTTGGGGTTGGGGACGACCCAGTACTTC.

There are many counts of this clonotype. This chain uses TRBV10-3 with TRBJ2-1, with TRBD2 matching 9 bases. With 10 bases clipped from V and 4 bases from J, the junction kept 11 bases outside the gene matches. This CDR3 has 15 amino acids. Germline CDR1 and CDR2: ENHRY and SYGVKD. The CDR3 spells CATRSSREGYNEQFF. The CDR3 nucleotides read TGTGCCACCCGATCCTCGCGGGAGGGGTACAATGAGCAGTTCTTC.

This clonotype has ten or more counts. V and J are TRBV7-2 and TRBJ2-2, with no clear D. CDR1 SGHTA and CDR2 FQGNSA come from the germline V gene. CDR3 length: 14 amino acids. Deletions cut 3 bases from V and 4 bases from J, with 9 bases between. The CDR3 reads CASSFGWSTGELFF. For the CDR3, the DNA is TGTGCCAGCAGCTTTGGCTGGAGCACCGGGGAGCTGTTTTTT.

As concerns this clonotype: This clone may be a read error of a much larger clone one base away. The genes are TRBV7-9 and TRBJ2-7, with D maybe TRBD2 (5 bases). V lost 1 base and J 1 base, leaving 14 bases between the germline ends. This CDR3 region has 16 residues. The germline gives CDR1 SEHNR, CDR2 FQNEAQ (reference sequence). The CDR3 DNA reads as TGTGCCAGCAGCTTAGGGCTAGTGGGAGATTCCTACGAGCAGTACTTC. As protein: CASSLGLVGDSYEQYF.

This clonotype was seen many times. This rearrangement joins TRBV12-3 or TRBV12-4 to TRBJ1-5; no definite D call. V was clipped by 6 bases and J by 2 bases, with 8 bases between them. The CDR3 loop spans 13 amino acids. This CDR3 reads CASRVEGNQPQHF. CDR3 coding DNA: TGTGCCAGCAGGGTAGAGGGCAATCAGCCCCAGCATTTT.

This clonotype was seen at least ten times. This chain connects TRBV7-9 to TRBJ2-7; D uncertain. Germline assignment: CDR1 SEHNR and CDR2 FQNEAQ (reference sequence). CDR3 length: 16 amino acids. V lost 5 bases and J 3 bases, leaving 20 bases between the germline ends. The CDR3 region has the DNA TGTGCCAGCAGCCCGGACCCACTATTACCCGACTACGAGCAGTACTTC. Its translation: CASSPDPLLPDYEQYF.

In its sample, this clonotype was seen many times. The chain combines TRBV5-1 with TRBJ2-5; D ambiguous. The germline V and J ends were trimmed by 5 bases and 2 bases, with 13 bases remaining between them. From germline, CDR1 is SGHRS and CDR2 YFSETQ. The CDR3 sequence is 14 residues long. The CDR3 is CASRAPAAQETQYF. For the CDR3, the DNA is TGCGCCAGCAGGGCCCCCGCGGCACAAGAGACCCAGTACTTC.

To note about this clonotype: A read error may explain this, as a much larger clone is one base away. Here the CDR3 reads CSARDPKWTYEQYF. The CDR3 nucleotides are TGCAGTGCTAGAGATCCCAAGTGGACCTACGAGCAGTACTTC. The V and J genes are TRBV20-1 and TRBJ2-7; D unclear. CDR1 is DFQATT and CDR2 is SNEGSKA in the germline V gene (reference sequence). CDR3 size: 14 residues. V shed 0 bases and J shed 2 bases, with 11 bases lying between them.

V gene TRBV29-1 combines with J gene TRBJ2-2; D might be TRBD1 (6 bases). CDR1 and CDR2 (germline): SQVTM, ANQGSEA. Trimming removed 4 bases at V and 5 bases at J, with 14 bases between. This CDR3 has 14 residues. DNA of the CDR3: TGCAGCGTTGCGGAAAGGGGGAAAACCGGGGAGCTGTTTTTT. Translation: CSVAERGKTGELFF.

This chain joins TRBV7-3 and TRBJ2-3; tentatively, D is TRBD2 (5 bases). The CDR3 runs 13 residues. Germline lookup yields CDR1 SGHTA and CDR2 FQGTGA. Trimming removed 2 bases from V and 6 bases from J, with 9 bases in between. DNA for the CDR3: TGTGCCAGCAGCTTAGGACCGGGGGATACGCAGTATTTT. Encoded protein: CASSLGPGDTQYF.

This clonotype was seen many times. V gene TRBV10-3 combines with J gene TRBJ2-7; the D is unclear. CDR3 length: 13 residues. V lost 10 bases, J lost 0 bases, and 13 bases lay in between. CDR1 and CDR2 from the germline V gene are ENHRY and SYGVKD. CDR3 sequence reads: CATVSDGSYEQYF. In DNA, the CDR3 is TGTGCCACCGTGTCTGACGGCTCCTACGAGCAGTACTTC.

This clonotype has at least ten counts. The chain uses TRBV6-2 or TRBV6-3 and TRBJ1-1, with D hard to call. Trimming took off 4 bases at V and 0 bases at J, with 9 bases between the two ends. The CDR3 has 14 amino acids. Germline loops: CDR1 MNHEY, CDR2 SVGEGT. CDR3 nucleotides: TGTGCCAGCAGTTTTGTCAGCCTGAACACTGAAGCTTTCTTT. It codes for CASSFVSLNTEAFF.

This clonotype has at least ten counts. The gene calls are TRBV6-5 and TRBJ1-6; TRBD1 aligns across 7 bases. The germline gives CDR1 MNHEY, CDR2 SVGAGI. This CDR3 has 15 amino acids. The V gene end was trimmed by 5 bases and the J gene end by 1 base; junction bases not matched to a gene: 2. CDR3 amino acids: CASSAGGSYNSPLHF. Written as DNA, the CDR3 is TGTGCCAGCAGTGCAGGGGGTTCCTATAATTCACCCCTCCACTTT.

The sample holds many counts of this clonotype. The chain is built from TRBV3-1 and TRBJ1-2; no firm D call. The CDR3 length is 12 residues. The V and J ends lost 0 bases and 5 bases respectively, with 4 bases between them. CDR1 LGHDT and CDR2 YNNKEL come from the germline V gene (reference sequence). The CDR3 bases are TGTGCCAGCAGCCAAGATATGTATGGCTACACCTTC. It specifies CASSQDMYGYTF.

This clonotype appeared many times. This chain links TRBV20-1 with TRBJ1-4; a possible D gene is TRBD1 (6 bases). The CDR3 contains 17 residues. CDR1 and CDR2 from the germline V gene are DFQATT and SNEGSKA (reference sequence). Trimming left V 0 bases short and J 6 bases short, with 20 bases between. CDR3 amino acids: CSARDPLPTGVDEKLFF. DNA of the CDR3: TGCAGTGCTAGAGACCCTCTACCGACAGGAGTCGATGAAAAACTGTTTTTT.

This clonotype was recorded at least ten times. The chain couples TRBV28 to TRBJ1-2, with 12 bases matching TRBD1. V lost 4 bases to trimming and J lost 5 bases; unmatched junction nucleotides: 11. The CDR3 runs to 17 residues. Germline-derived CDR1 and CDR2 are MDHEN and SYDVKM. DNA of the CDR3: TGTGCCAGCAGTTCCTCCCGGGGACAGGGGGCCTGGTATGGCTACACCTTC. Translating gives CASSSSRGQGAWYGYTF.

This clonotype was seen repeatedly, ten times or more. V usage is TRBV5-1 and J usage is TRBJ1-1; 9 nucleotides match TRBD1. The germline gives CDR1 SGHRS, CDR2 YFSETQ. The CDR3 spans 14 residues. V lost 4 bases, J lost 4 bases, and 5 bases stayed unmatched. In nucleotides, the CDR3 is TGCGCCAGCAGCACCATGGGACAGGGCACTGAAGCTTTCTTT. Protein: CASSTMGQGTEAFF.

This clonotype came up many times. This chain connects TRBV18 to TRBJ1-6; 9 bases line up with TRBD1. Germline CDR1 KGHSH, CDR2 LQKENI. With 3 bases clipped from V and 6 bases from J, the junction kept 3 bases outside the gene matches. The length of the CDR3 is 15 residues. CDR3 sequence: CASSPDRGGNSPLHF. For the CDR3, the DNA is TGTGCCAGCTCACCGGACAGGGGAGGTAATTCACCCCTCCACTTT. The full variable domain, with the rest looked up from reference TRBV18 and TRBJ1-6, is NAGVMQNPRHLVRRRGQEARLRCSPMKGHSHVYWYRQLPEEGLKFMVYLQKENIIDESGMPKERFSAEFPKEGPSILRIQQVVRGDSAAYFCASSPDRGGNSPLHFGNGTRLTVT.

This clonotype was observed a single time. This may arise from a read error, as a much more abundant clone is one base away. The V call is TRBV7-9, the J call TRBJ1-1; D may be TRBD1 (5 bases). Germline V gene lookup returns CDR1 SEHNR and CDR2 FQNEAQ (reference sequence). CDR3 length: 12 amino acids. The CDR3 sequence is CAISLLQGAAFF. The CDR3 coding sequence is TGTGCCATCAGCTTACTCCAAGGGGCAGCTTTCTTT.

This clonotype was detected a few times. This CDR3 reads CASSNPGQGPDTQYF. CDR3 in DNA: TGCGCCAGCAGCAACCCGGGACAGGGACCAGATACGCAGTATTTT. The chain joins TRBV5-1 to TRBJ2-3; the match to TRBD1 covers 9 bases. Germline trimming cut 4 bases from V and 4 bases from J; bases unmatched to any gene: 7. The CDR3 is 15 residues long. The germline V gene encodes CDR1 SGHRS and CDR2 YFSETQ. The whole variable domain, filled in from reference TRBV5-1 and TRBJ2-3, reads KAGVTQTPRYLIKTRGQQVTLSCSPISGHRSVSWYQQTPGQGLQFLFEYFSETQRNKGNFPGRFSGRQFSNSRSEMNVSTLELGDSALYLCASSNPGQGPDTQYFGPGTRLTVL.

On this clonotype: A read error may be the cause here, since a much bigger clone is one base away. The chain has TRBV2 and TRBJ2-4; D ambiguous. The CDR3 covers 14 residues. The germline V gene encodes CDR1 SNHLY and CDR2 FYNNEI. This CDR3 reads CVSSTPVAKNIQYF. For the CDR3, the DNA is TGTGTCAGCAGCACACCCGTAGCCAAAAACATTCAGTACTTC.

Ten or more counts support this clonotype. This sequence joins TRBV4-2 and TRBJ2-1; TRBD2 might be the D (6 bases). CDR3 length: 15 residues. Germline V CDR1 and CDR2: LGHNA, YNFKEQ. Trimming left V 1 base short and J 4 bases short, with 11 bases between. The CDR3 sequence is CASSQGSSGYNEQFF. For the CDR3, the DNA is TGTGCCAGCAGCCAAGGAAGCAGCGGGTACAATGAGCAGTTCTTC.

This clonotype was recorded many times. In DNA, the CDR3 is TGCGCCAGCAGCTTGGAGGCAGGGCCGCTCACTGAAGCTTTCTTT. It translates to CASSLEAGPLTEAFF. The genes are TRBV5-1 and TRBJ1-1; D might be TRBD1 (5 bases). Germline CDR1 and CDR2: SGHRS and YFSETQ. The CDR3 is 15 residues long. V was pared by 0 bases and J by 4 bases, with 13 bases between.

Many counts were recorded for this clonotype. The CDR3 DNA is TGCGCCAGCAGCACGGGAGGGCCACCCGGGGAGCTGTTTTTT. Its translation is CASSTGGPPGELFF. The rearrangement links TRBV5-1 to TRBJ2-2; 8 bases are shared with TRBD2. V lost 4 bases and J lost 6; bases outside the gene matches: 5. This CDR3 region has 14 residues. Germline V gives CDR1 SGHRS, CDR2 YFSETQ.

This clonotype showed up just a few times. The chain employs TRBV20-1 and TRBJ1-5, with D hard to call. Germline CDR1 reads DFQATT; CDR2 reads SNEGSKA (reference sequence). The CDR3 runs 13 residues. Deletions cut 5 bases from V and 9 bases from J, with 17 bases between. The CDR3 coding sequence is TGCAGTGCTGAAGCACACTCTCCTGGGCCCCAGCATTTT. This encodes CSAEAHSPGPQHF.

This clonotype showed up many times. The V gene is TRBV5-6, the J gene TRBJ2-1; D is uncertain. V lost 5 bases, J lost 4 bases, and 10 bases lay in between. Germline V gives CDR1 SGHDT, CDR2 YYEEEE. The CDR3 sequence is 13 residues long. The CDR3 spells CASRLAAYNEQFF. The CDR3 coding sequence is TGTGCCAGCAGGCTCGCGGCTTACAATGAGCAGTTCTTC.

The sample holds one count of this clonotype. The chain is built from TRBV12-3 or TRBV12-4 and TRBJ2-7, with 7 bases matching TRBD1. There are 12 residues in the CDR3. V lost 5 bases and J lost 4; bases outside the gene matches: 2. The CDR3 DNA follows: TGTGCCAGCAGTCGGGACAGATACGAGCAGTACTTC. Its protein product is CASSRDRYEQYF.